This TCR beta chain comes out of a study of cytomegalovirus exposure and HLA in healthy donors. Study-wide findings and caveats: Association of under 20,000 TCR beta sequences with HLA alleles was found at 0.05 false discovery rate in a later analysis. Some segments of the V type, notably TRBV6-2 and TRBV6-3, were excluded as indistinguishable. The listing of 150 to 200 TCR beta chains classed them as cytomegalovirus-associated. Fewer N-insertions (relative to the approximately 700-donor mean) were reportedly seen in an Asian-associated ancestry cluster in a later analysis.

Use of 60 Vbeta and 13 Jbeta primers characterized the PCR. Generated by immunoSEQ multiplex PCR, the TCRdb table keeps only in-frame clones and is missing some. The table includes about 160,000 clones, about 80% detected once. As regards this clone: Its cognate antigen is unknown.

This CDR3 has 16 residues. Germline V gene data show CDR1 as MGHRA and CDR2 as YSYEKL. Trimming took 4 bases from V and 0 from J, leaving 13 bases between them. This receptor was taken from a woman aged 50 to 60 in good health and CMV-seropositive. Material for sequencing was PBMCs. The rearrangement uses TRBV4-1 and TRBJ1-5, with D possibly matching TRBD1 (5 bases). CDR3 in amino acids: CASSPQTEISNQPQHF. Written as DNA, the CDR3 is TGCGCCAGCAGCCCCCAGACAGAAATTAGCAATCAGCCCCAGCATTTT.